The rows below give T cell receptor beta chains drawn from one sample of a study of blood T cell repertoires in COVID-19. Assay used: immunoSEQ multiplex PCR; TCRdb lists only in-frame clones, some missing. Of 100,000 to 150,000 clones in the sample, 70% to 90% were seen once. Sequencing was performed on peripheral blood. Receptors were obtained from a man aged 65 to 85 with active COVID-19. CDR3s include the opening cysteine and the closing phenylalanine or tryptophan. D genes are given only for firm matches. Clone size appears in some rows only: once, few, many, or a class for an expanded clone.

>-|TRBJ2-5|TRBV24-1|-
TGTGCCACCAGTGAAGGCCCGGGGGAGACCCAGTACTTC
CATSEGPGETQYF
>-|TRBJ2-7|TRBV5-6|TRBD1
TGTGCCAGCAGCTTGGGACAGGGAGACGAGCAGTACTTC
CASSLGQGDEQYF
>-|TRBJ1-1|TRBV27|-
TGTGCCAGCAGTCCGGAGGGGATCACTGAAGCTTTCTTT
CASSPEGITEAFF
>-|TRBJ2-5|TRBV7-2|TRBD2
TGTGCCAGCAGCTTAGCGCTGGTAGCGGGAGAGACCCAGTACTTC
CASSLALVAGETQYF
>-|TRBJ2-7|TRBV30|TRBD1
TGTGCCTGGAGTGTACGACAGGGCGGCGAGCAGTACTTC
CAWSVRQGGEQYF
>-|TRBJ2-2|TRBV9|TRBD2
TGTGCCAGCGGCCGACTAGCGGTGAACACCGGGGAGCTGTTTTTT
CASGRLAVNTGELFF
>few|TRBJ2-7|TRBV6-2/TRBV6-3|TRBD1
TGTGCCAGCAGTAAGGAGACAGGGCGGTACGAGCAGTACTTC
CASSKETGRYEQYF
>-|TRBJ1-5|TRBV3-1/TRBV3-2|-
TGTGCCAGCAGCGTCGGGCGGGATCAGCCCCAGCATTTT
CASSVGRDQPQHF
>-|TRBJ2-1|TRBV25-1|-
TGTGCCAGCAGTGAAAGTGGCTCTTACAATGAGCAGTTCTTC
CASSESGSYNEQFF
>-|TRBJ1-2|TRBV29-1|-
TGCAGCGTTGTGCAGGGCGGTGATGGCTACACCTTC
CSVVQGGDGYTF
>-|TRBJ1-1|TRBV6-1|TRBD1
TGTGCCAGCAGTGAAGGCCCGACAGGGGGCACTGAAGCTTTCTTT
CASSEGPTGGTEAFF
>-|TRBJ1-5|TRBV6-1|TRBD1
TGTGCCAGCAGTGATCAGGGGGCGCTGAGCAATCAGCCCCAGCATTTT
CASSDQGALSNQPQHF
>-|TRBJ2-2|TRBV19|TRBD1
TGTGCCAGTAGTATAATTGGGACAGGAAACACCGGGGAGCTGTTTTTT
CASSIIGTGNTGELFF
>once|TRBJ2-3|TRBV20-1|-
TGCAGTGCTAGTATCGCTAGTACGCAGTATTTT
CSASIASTQYF
>-|TRBJ2-1|TRBV7-2|-
TGTGCCAGCAGCCAATCATCAACCGGCACTAGGAGGCTCTTC
CASSQSSTGTRRLF
>-|TRBJ2-3|TRBV5-4|TRBD1
TGTGCCAGCAGCGTGGTCCCGGGACAGGGGTCAGATACGCAGTATTTT
CASSVVPGQGSDTQYF
>-|TRBJ2-1|TRBV10-3|TRBD2
TGTGCCACGCGGGGGAGCTCCTACAATGAGCAGTTCTTC
CATRGSSYNEQFF
>-|TRBJ2-4|TRBV19|-
TGTGCCAGTAGTACAATTCTCGGGAACATTCAGTACTTC
CASSTILGNIQYF
>-|TRBJ1-5|TRBV15|-
TGTGCCACTAAATACGCCGGCGGGAGCAATCAGCCCCAGCATTTT
CATKYAGGSNQPQHF
>-|TRBJ2-7|TRBV24-1|-
TGTGCCACCAGTGATTCGGGACTGAAGAACTACGAGCAGTACTTC
CATSDSGLKNYEQYF
>-|TRBJ2-1|TRBV4-2|TRBD2
TGTGCCAGCAGCCAAGCGCAGACTAGCGGCTACAATGAGCAGTTCTTC
CASSQAQTSGYNEQFF
>-|TRBJ2-1|TRBV10-3|TRBD2
TGTGCCATCAGTGAGTCGAGCGGGGGAACAAACAATGAGCAGTTCTTC
CAISESSGGTNNEQFF
>-|TRBJ2-1|TRBV11-2|TRBD2
TGTGCCAGCAGCTTATCGGGAGTGGGTAGCGGGTTCAATGAGCAGTTCTTC
CASSLSGVGSGFNEQFF